Presented here are 6 T cell receptor beta chains from one specimen sequenced in a study of T cells in localized non-small cell lung cancer. Measured with immunoSEQ multiplex PCR; TCRdb has only the in-frame clones, and not every one. Seen here are fewer than 35,000 clones, about 88% observed once, and the top ten hold 2.5% to 3.5%. The material sequenced was peripheral blood, taken before any cancer treatment. The receptors stem from a female donor older than 55 with stage I lung adenocarcinoma.

The J gene is TRBJ2-1, the V gene TRBV6-6; D is perhaps TRBD1 (5 bases). CDR3 length equals 13 residues. Trimming shortened V by 4 bases and J by 7 bases, and 11 bases separated the two germline ends. CDR1 and CDR2 (germline): MNHNY, SVGAGI (reference sequence). For the CDR3, the DNA is TGTGCCAGCAGTTCCCTAGGGGTTAATGAGCAGTTCTTC. Translation gives CASSSLGVNEQFF.

The V call is TRBV5-4, the J call TRBJ1-6; D not certain. V was cut by 1 base and J by 5 bases, with 13 bases left in between. CDR3 length: 16 amino acids. The germline V gene has CDR1 SGHNT and CDR2 YYREEE (reference sequence). As DNA, the CDR3 is TGTGCCAGCAGCTTGCGGTTTGGGTCTGATAATTCACCCCTCCACTTT. Amino acid sequence: CASSLRFGSDNSPLHF.

The chain is built from TRBV11-2 and TRBJ1-1; a possible D gene is TRBD1 (5 bases). The CDR3 is 15 amino acids. Trimming shortened V by 2 bases and J by 5 bases, and 15 bases separated the two germline ends. CDR1 is SGHAT and CDR2 is FQNNGV in the germline V gene. The CDR3 region is CASSLRGTLGTEAFF. CDR3 nucleotides: TGTGCCAGCAGCTTACGGGGCACTCTGGGGACTGAAGCTTTCTTT.

CDR3 in amino acids: CASSQQGGLTVQFF. CDR3 bases: TGTGCCAGCAGCCAACAGGGCGGGCTAACGGTGCAGTTCTTC. The chain links TRBV14 to TRBJ2-1; D might be TRBD1 or TRBD2, each matching 5 bases. Germline V CDR1 and CDR2: SGHDN, FVKESK. V shed 2 bases and J shed 12 bases, with 17 bases lying between them. The CDR3 sequence is 14 residues long.

The chain uses TRBV5-6 and TRBJ2-5, with TRBD2 as a possible D gene (5 bases). The V and J ends lost 4 bases and 5 bases respectively, with 21 bases between them. Germline lookup yields CDR1 SGHDT and CDR2 YYEEEE. CDR3 length: 16 amino acids. The CDR3 nucleotides are TGTGCCAGCAGCGCATCGGGCCCGGGCTCGGGGGAGACCCAGTACTTC. It specifies CASSASGPGSGETQYF.

The chain carries TRBV7-9 and TRBJ1-1; D is uncertain. This CDR3 contains 11 residues. The ends were cut back, 7 bases at V and 0 bases at J, with 3 bases in the middle. The germline CDR1 and CDR2 sequences are SEHNR and FQNEAQ (reference sequence). This CDR3 reads CASNMNTEAFF. The CDR3 nucleotides are TGTGCCAGCAATATGAACACTGAAGCTTTCTTT. The whole variable domain, filled in from reference TRBV7-9 and TRBJ1-1, reads DTGVSQNPRHKITKRGQNVTFRCDPISEHNRLYWYRQTLGQGPEFLTYFQNEAQLEKSRLLSDRFSAERPKGSFSTLEIQRTEQGDSAMYLCASNMNTEAFFGQGTRLTVV.